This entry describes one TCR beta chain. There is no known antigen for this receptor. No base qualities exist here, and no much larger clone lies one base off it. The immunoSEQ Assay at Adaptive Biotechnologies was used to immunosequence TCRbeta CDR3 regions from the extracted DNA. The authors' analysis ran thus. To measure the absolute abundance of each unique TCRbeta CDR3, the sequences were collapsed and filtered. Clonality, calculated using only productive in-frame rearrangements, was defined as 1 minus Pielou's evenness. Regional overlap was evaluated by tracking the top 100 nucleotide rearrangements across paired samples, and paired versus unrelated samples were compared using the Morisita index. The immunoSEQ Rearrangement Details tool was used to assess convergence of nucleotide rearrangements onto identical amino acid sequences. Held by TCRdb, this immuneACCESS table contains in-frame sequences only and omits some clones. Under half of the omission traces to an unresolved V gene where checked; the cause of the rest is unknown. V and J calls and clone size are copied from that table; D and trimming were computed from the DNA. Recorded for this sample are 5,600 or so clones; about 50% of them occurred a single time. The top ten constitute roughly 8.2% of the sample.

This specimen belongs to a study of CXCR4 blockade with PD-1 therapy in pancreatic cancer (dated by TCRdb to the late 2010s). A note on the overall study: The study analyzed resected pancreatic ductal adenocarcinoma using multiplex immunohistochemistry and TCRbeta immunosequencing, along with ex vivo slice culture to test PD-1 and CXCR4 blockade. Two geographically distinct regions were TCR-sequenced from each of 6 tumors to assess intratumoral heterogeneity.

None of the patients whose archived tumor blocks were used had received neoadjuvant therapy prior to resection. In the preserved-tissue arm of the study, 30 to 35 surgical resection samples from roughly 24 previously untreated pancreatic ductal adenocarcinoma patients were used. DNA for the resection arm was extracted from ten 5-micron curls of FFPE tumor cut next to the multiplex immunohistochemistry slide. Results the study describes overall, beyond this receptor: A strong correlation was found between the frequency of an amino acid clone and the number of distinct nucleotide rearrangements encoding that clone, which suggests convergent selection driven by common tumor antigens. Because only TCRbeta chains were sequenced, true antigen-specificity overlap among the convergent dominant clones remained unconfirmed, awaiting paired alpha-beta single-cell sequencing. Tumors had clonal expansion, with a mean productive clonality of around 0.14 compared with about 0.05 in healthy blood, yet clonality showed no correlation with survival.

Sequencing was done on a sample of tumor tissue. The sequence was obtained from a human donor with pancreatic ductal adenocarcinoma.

Read as DNA, the sequence is TGCGCCAGCATGGTTGCCTCCGCGAACACCGGGGAGCTGTTTTTT. This codes for CASMVASANTGELFF. The chain employs TRBV5-1 and TRBJ2-2, with the D gene not confidently named. The CDR3 holds 15 amino acids from the cysteine to the phenylalanine. Only the CDR3 DNA is retained, 45 bases long and in frame from the first base. Taken from the germline V gene, the CDR1 and CDR2 loops are SGHRS and YFSETQ. V drops 6 bases and J drops 0 bases, leaving 12 bases in between. Beyond the CDR3, the reference TRBV5-1 and TRBJ2-2 genes provide the residues; the full variable domain reads: KAGVTQTPRYLIKTRGQQVTLSCSPISGHRSVSWYQQTPGQGLQFLFEYFSETQRNKGNFPGRFSGRQFSNSRSEMNVSTLELGDSALYLCASMVASANTGELFFGEGSRLTVL.